What follows are 30 T cell receptor beta chains derived from one specimen sequenced in a study of blood T cell repertoires in COVID-19. The assay was immunoSEQ multiplex PCR, and TCRdb's table has in-frame clones only and misses some. The table lists tens of thousands of clones, around 81% of them singletons. Sequencing input: peripheral blood. These receptors originate from a woman aged 70-85 years with acute or convalescent COVID-19.

In this sample, this clone turned up once. Germline is not matched at one junction end, which may reflect a read error. The chain links TRBV18 to TRBJ2-2; weak D call: TRBD1 (6 bases). CDR1 and CDR2 from the germline V gene are KGHSH and LQKENI. The length of the CDR3 is 16 residues. CDR3 sequence: CASSPLGRGNSGELFF. The CDR3 DNA is TGTGCCAGCTCACCCCTTGGCAGGGGTAACAGCGGGGAGCTGTTTTTT.

V usage is TRBV3-1 (or the pseudogene TRBV3-2) and J usage is TRBJ2-1; 14 bases agree with TRBD2. Trimming took 4 bases from V and 5 from J; bases not matched to a gene: 10. The CDR3 consists of 18 residues. CDR1 and CDR2 from the germline V gene are LGHDT and YNNKEL (reference sequence). CDR3 DNA: TGTGCCAGCAGCCCCCCGGGACTAGCGGGAGAAAACCACAATGAGCAGTTCTTC. As protein: CASSPPGLAGENHNEQFF.

The chain couples TRBV2 to TRBJ2-7; TRBD2 aligns across 7 bases. The length of the CDR3 is 15 residues. Unmatched junction bases numbered 11, after V lost 4 bases and J lost 5 bases. The V gene's germline CDR1 is SNHLY and CDR2 FYNNEI. The CDR3 region has the DNA TGTGCCAGCAGTGTTTTGGGAAGGGGAGGGAACGAGCAGTACTTC. This encodes CASSVLGRGGNEQYF.

This sequence joins TRBV29-1 and TRBJ1-2, with D unresolved. This CDR3 is 15 amino acids long. Trimming cost V 0 bases and J 0 bases, with 11 bases left between them. The V gene's germline CDR1 is SQVTM and CDR2 ANQGSEA. The CDR3 reads CSVEDELVPNYGYTF. The CDR3 coding sequence is TGCAGCGTTGAAGATGAGTTGGTTCCTAACTATGGCTACACCTTC. The full variable domain, rest sourced from reference TRBV29-1 and TRBJ1-2, is SAVISQKPSRDICQRGTSLTIQCQVDSQVTMMFWYRQQPGQSLTLIATANQGSEATYESGFVIDKFPISRPNLTFSTLTVSNMSPEDSSIYLCSVEDELVPNYGYTFGSGTRLTVV.

The V call is TRBV5-1, the J call TRBJ2-3; TRBD2 agrees at 11 bases. The J segment lost 6 bases and the V segment lost 2 bases, leaving 5 bases of the junction unmatched. The CDR3 totals 15 residues. The germline V gene has CDR1 SGHRS and CDR2 YFSETQ. In DNA form, the CDR3 reads TGCGCCAGCAGCTTACTAGCGGGAGAGGATGATACGCAGTATTTT. Its translation is CASSLLAGEDDTQYF.

The CDR3 loop reads CAWSLWGLANIQYF. As DNA, the CDR3 is TGTGCCTGGAGCCTCTGGGGGCTAGCAAACATTCAGTACTTC. The V call is TRBV30, the J call TRBJ2-4; perhaps TRBD1 as D (6 bases). This CDR3 contains 14 residues. In germline, CDR1 is GTSNPN, CDR2 SVGIG (reference sequence). Deletions cut 3 bases from V and 6 bases from J, with 15 bases between.

V and J are TRBV5-8 and TRBJ2-6, with 10 bases aligning to TRBD1. V shed 5 bases and J 0 bases; nucleotides not matched to a gene: 2. CDR1 and CDR2 from the germline V gene are SGHTS and YDEGEE. The CDR3 sequence is 16 residues long. The CDR3 region has the DNA TGTGCCAGCAGGGACAGGGGGAACTCTGGGGCCAACGTCCTGACTTTC. Amino acids: CASRDRGNSGANVLTF.

There are a few counts of this clone. V and J are TRBV20-1 and TRBJ1-2, with 7 bases aligning to TRBD1. V lost 3 bases to trimming and J lost 5 bases; unmatched junction nucleotides: 6. The CDR3 is 13 residues long. Germline-derived CDR1 and CDR2 are DFQATT and SNEGSKA (reference sequence). The CDR3 here is CSASPGQIYGYTF. The DNA of the CDR3 is TGCAGTGCTAGTCCGGGACAGATATATGGCTACACCTTC.

The genes are TRBV6-5 and TRBJ2-5, with TRBD2 matching over 7 bases. The CDR3 extends over 14 amino acids. Germline lookup yields CDR1 MNHEY and CDR2 SVGAGI. The junction had 14 bases not matched to a gene; V was cut back by 11 bases and J by 5 bases. The CDR3 here is CAAWSWGGRETQYF. CDR3 coding DNA: TGTGCCGCCTGGAGCTGGGGGGGACGGGAGACCCAGTACTTC.

This clone was seen a single time. The chain has TRBV3-1 (or the pseudogene TRBV3-2) and TRBJ2-1; 11 bases match TRBD2. The CDR3 loop spans 16 amino acids. CDR1 and CDR2 from the germline V gene are LGHDT and YNNKEL (reference sequence). The V gene end was trimmed by 1 base and the J gene end by 13 bases; junction bases not matched to a gene: 12. DNA for the CDR3: TGTGCCAGCAGCCAAGTGGGGTCTAGCGGGAGGACGAAACAGTTCTTC. It encodes CASSQVGSSGRTKQFF.

This clone has only a few counts. The chain couples TRBV5-1 to TRBJ2-2; 11 bases align to TRBD1. V lost 2 bases to trimming and J lost 5 bases; unmatched junction nucleotides: 8. The germline V gene has CDR1 SGHRS and CDR2 YFSETQ. The CDR3 is 17 residues long. The CDR3 DNA is TGCGCCAGCAGCTTCTTCGGGACAGGGGGGAGGACCGGGGAGCTGTTTTTT. Residues: CASSFFGTGGRTGELFF.

The genes are TRBV18 and TRBJ1-1, with 9 bases aligning to TRBD1. With 5 bases clipped from V and 2 bases from J, the junction kept 6 bases outside the gene matches. Germline lookup yields CDR1 KGHSH and CDR2 LQKENI. The CDR3 runs 15 residues. Here the CDR3 DNA reads TGTGCCAGCTCAGATGGACAGGGGATTAACACTGAAGCTTTCTTT. It yields the protein CASSDGQGINTEAFF.

The V and J genes are TRBV7-2 and TRBJ2-7; a possible D gene is TRBD1 (6 bases). The CDR3 is 13 amino acids. Germline-derived CDR1 and CDR2 are SGHTA and FQGNSA. The V and J ends lost 1 base and 2 bases respectively, with 6 bases between them. CDR3 nucleotides: TGTGCCAGCAGCTTAGGGACAGCCTACGAGCAGTACTTC. It is translated as CASSLGTAYEQYF.

This rearrangement joins TRBV15 to TRBJ2-7; 9 bases agree with TRBD1. This CDR3 comprises 15 residues. The germline CDR1 and CDR2 sequences are LNHNV and YYDKDF (reference sequence). V lost 0 bases to trimming and J lost 4 bases; unmatched junction nucleotides: 4. The CDR3 spells CATSRDRDRAYEQYF. CDR3 in DNA: TGTGCCACCAGCAGAGATAGGGACAGGGCTTACGAGCAGTACTTC. The variable domain in full, with the rest retrieved from reference TRBV15 and TRBJ2-7, is DAMVIQNPRYQVTQFGKPVTLSCSQTLNHNVMYWYQQKSSQAPKLLFHYYDKDFNNEADTPDNFQSRRPNTSFCFLDIRSPGLGDTAMYLCATSRDRDRAYEQYFGPGTRLTVT.

In its sample, this clone is medium-sized. Written as DNA, the CDR3 is TGCATCTGGACGGGGGGCAAGTACGAGCAGTACTTC. Residues: CIWTGGKYEQYF. This chain links TRBV29-1 with TRBJ2-7; the D gene is possibly TRBD2 (7 bases). This CDR3 spans 12 amino acids. Germline assignment: CDR1 SQVTM and CDR2 ANQGSEA.

The chain combines TRBV27 with TRBJ1-2, with 10 positions matching TRBD1. Germline V lookup: CDR1 MNHEY, CDR2 SMNVEV (reference sequence). The ends lost 5 bases at V and 8 bases at J; junction bases unmatched: 5. CDR3 length: 13 amino acids. CDR3 nucleotide sequence: TGTGCCAGCAGTCCAATGGACAGGGGGGGCTACACCTTC. This sequence encodes CASSPMDRGGYTF.

V is TRBV19 and J is TRBJ1-2, with D possibly being TRBD1 (5 bases). Per the germline V gene, CDR1 is LNHDA and CDR2 is SQIVND (reference sequence). The CDR3 extends over 15 amino acids. The germline V and J ends were trimmed by 3 bases and 8 bases, with 19 bases remaining between them. CDR3 loop: CASSISQGQGRGYTF. CDR3 coding DNA: TGTGCCAGTAGTATTTCCCAAGGGCAGGGCCGGGGCTACACCTTC.

This chain connects TRBV29-1 to TRBJ1-1; 7 bases map to TRBD1. V was pared by 0 bases and J by 6 bases, with 13 bases of the junction left unmatched. Germline V CDR1 and CDR2: SQVTM, ANQGSEA. The CDR3 has 16 amino acids. CDR3 sequence reads: CSVEDLKPGGNAEAFF. CDR3 nucleotides: TGCAGCGTTGAAGATCTTAAGCCAGGGGGAAACGCTGAAGCTTTCTTT.

The V call is TRBV28, the J call TRBJ1-2, with D hard to call. The CDR3 extends over 13 amino acids. Deletions cut 6 bases from V and 8 bases from J, with 16 bases between. Germline-derived CDR1 and CDR2 are MDHEN and SYDVKM. The CDR3 spells CASSLDTPGGYTF. CDR3 DNA sequence: TGTGCCAGCAGCCTCGACACCCCGGGGGGCTACACCTTC.

The chain employs TRBV15 and TRBJ2-4, with 9 nucleotides matching TRBD1. This CDR3 has 17 amino acids. Germline V gene data show CDR1 as LNHNV and CDR2 as YYDKDF (reference sequence). J was trimmed by 2 bases and V by 4 bases; bases with no gene match: 9. This CDR3 reads CATSKSPGTGSKNIQYF. CDR3 sequence (DNA): TGTGCCACCAGCAAAAGCCCCGGGACAGGGTCCAAAAACATTCAGTACTTC.

This clone has more than one count but fewer than ten. The V call is TRBV5-4, the J call TRBJ2-7; D is possibly TRBD2 (5 bases). CDR1 SGHNT and CDR2 YYREEE come from the germline V gene (reference sequence). V gave up 4 bases and J gave up 0 bases, with 14 bases separating them. The CDR3 loop spans 15 amino acids. Here the CDR3 DNA reads TGTGCCAGCAGCCTCAGCGGCCCTAGCTCCTACGAGCAGTACTTC. Protein sequence: CASSLSGPSSYEQYF.

The chain employs TRBV6-5 and TRBJ2-7; TRBD1 might be the D (5 bases). The CDR3 contains 13 residues. Germline lookup yields CDR1 MNHEY and CDR2 SVGAGI. Trimming stripped 7 bases from V and 1 base from J, with 11 bases between. DNA for the CDR3: TGTGCCAGCAATCGACAGTCATCCTACGAGCAGTACTTC. Amino acid sequence: CASNRQSSYEQYF.

This sequence joins TRBV3-1 (or the pseudogene TRBV3-2) and TRBJ1-2; D is possibly TRBD1 (5 bases). The CDR3 is made up of 14 amino acids. V lost 1 base and J lost 4, with 10 bases in between. Looked up from germline, CDR1 is LGHDT and CDR2 is YNNKEL (reference sequence). The CDR3 region has the DNA TGTGCCAGCAGCCAAGGTCCAGGGTCCTATGGCTACACCTTC. Residues: CASSQGPGSYGYTF.

Remarks on this clone: The same CDR3 is also encoded by other DNA sequences in this sample. The gene calls are TRBV6-5 and TRBJ1-1, with D possibly TRBD1 on 6 matching bases. The CDR3 length is 13 residues. V gave up 6 bases and J gave up 2 bases, with 10 bases separating them. CDR1 is MNHEY, CDR2 SVGAGI, per germline. The CDR3 here is CASRKQGNTEAFF. Written as DNA, the CDR3 is TGTGCCAGCAGGAAACAGGGAAACACTGAAGCTTTCTTT.

This clone was detected only once. J is TRBJ2-7 and V is TRBV7-8, with 10 positions matching TRBD2. The junction had 4 bases not matched to a gene; V was cut back by 5 bases and J by 0 bases. The CDR3 is made up of 15 amino acids. Germline CDR1 SGHVS, CDR2 FQNEAQ. CDR3 coding DNA: TGTGCCAGCAGCCCCCGGACTAGCGGCTCCTACGAGCAGTACTTC. Protein: CASSPRTSGSYEQYF.

This clone was counted once. The chain couples TRBV7-9 to TRBJ1-5; D gene uncertain. The V end was cut by 0 bases, the J end by 3 bases, with 6 bases between. The CDR3 spans 14 residues. Looked up from germline, CDR1 is SEHNR and CDR2 is FQNEAQ (reference sequence). Here the CDR3 DNA reads TGTGCCAGCAGCTTAGCCGTAAACAATCAGCCCCAGCATTTT. Translation: CASSLAVNNQPQHF.

This chain connects TRBV6-5 to TRBJ1-1; D gene unclear. Germline V gene lookup returns CDR1 MNHEY and CDR2 SVGAGI. The ends were cut back, 5 bases at V and 1 base at J, with 8 bases in the middle. The CDR3 extends over 13 amino acids. The CDR3 reads CASSPGKNTEAFF. CDR3 bases: TGTGCCAGCAGTCCGGGTAAGAACACTGAAGCTTTCTTT.

This rearrangement joins TRBV24-1 to TRBJ2-7, with TRBD1 matching 10 bases. The CDR3 spans 16 residues. J gave up 2 bases and V 2 bases, and 5 bases lay outside the gene matches. Germline V gives CDR1 KGHDR, CDR2 SFDVKD. The CDR3 loop is CATSDSTGTGAYEQYF. For the CDR3, the DNA is TGTGCCACCAGTGATTCAACCGGGACAGGGGCCTACGAGCAGTACTTC.

The V and J genes are TRBV2 and TRBJ1-2; 7 bases align to TRBD1. Looked up from germline, CDR1 is SNHLY and CDR2 is FYNNEI. This CDR3 comprises 12 residues. Trimming cost V 6 bases and J 13 bases; bases outside gene matches: 11. CDR3 sequence (DNA): TGTGCCAGCAGAAGACAGGGTTCCCCCTTCACCTTC. It is translated as CASRRQGSPFTF. Variable domain in full (rest from reference TRBV2 and TRBJ1-2): EPEVTQTPSHQVTQMGQEVILRCVPISNHLYFYWYRQILGQKVEFLVSFYNNEISEKSEIFDDQFSVERPDGSNFTLKIRSTKLEDSAMYFCASRRQGSPFTFGSGTRLTVV.

The table lists this clone with a count of one. This chain joins TRBV27 and TRBJ2-5, with 9 bases aligning to TRBD1. The germline V gene encodes CDR1 MNHEY and CDR2 SMNVEV (reference sequence). J lost 6 bases, V lost 4 bases, and 12 bases had no gene match. This CDR3 is 16 amino acids long. CDR3 region: CASSSTGTGIRKTQYF. In DNA, the CDR3 is TGTGCCAGCAGTTCGACCGGGACAGGGATTCGAAAGACCCAGTACTTC.